A single T cell receptor (beta chain) is shown here with its context. This receptor's antigen is unknown. Nothing much larger sits one base from this clone, and base qualities are not available. The entry originates in a study of Ad26.COV2.S vaccination and SARS-CoV-2 variants (dated by TCRdb to the early 2020s). Regarding the study in general: Vaccine-arm donors came from COV1001, a multicentre, randomized, double-blind, placebo-controlled phase I-IIa trial of Ad26.COV2.S in healthy adults. TCRbeta repertoire sequencing served as the tool for gauging how specific and how broad the SARS-CoV-2-reactive T cell receptors were following Ad26.COV2.S vaccination. A total of 32 samples were included in the TCR-sequenced set, comprising around 19 Ad26.COV2.S vaccine recipients, 5 placebo recipients and 8 SARS-CoV-2 convalescent individuals. Investigators did not know the trial group allocation while performing experiments and assessing outcomes. Ad26.COV2.S was administered intramuscularly at a dose of 5x10^10 or 1x10^11 viral particles, either as one shot or as two shots given 56 days apart. Trial participants were randomized into five groups of five: low-dose or high-dose Ad26.COV2.S given once or twice, or placebo on both occasions. On the study overall, not on this receptor specifically: The authors noted that total T cell responses may have been underestimated by the TCR breadth and depth analyses. Comparing responses between vaccine doses or regimens was not something the study was powered to do. Vaccine and placebo recipients had similar non-spike TCR breadth, a finding consistent with the vaccine containing only spike. After vaccination, spike-specific CD8+ and CD4+ T cell responses were reported to show substantial breadth. Ad26.COV2.S recipients had higher spike-specific TCR breadth than placebo recipients (P = 0.0014).

The immunoSEQ Assay was used to sequence TCRbeta CDR3 regions. After extraction, genomic DNA underwent amplification by bias-controlled multiplex PCR, followed by high-throughput sequencing. From the authors' description of their analysis: To quantify the absolute abundance of each unique TCRbeta CDR3 region, sequences were collapsed and filtered. Usable DNA was measured by amplifying reference genes present in all nucleated cells, and TCRbeta template counts were normalized to that usable DNA to estimate T cell fraction. Repertoire TCRs were annotated as SARS-CoV-2-specific when V gene, CDR3 amino acid sequence and J gene were exactly matched to a known reactive TCR set. The reference SARS-CoV-2 TCR set was obtained from MIRA and was filtered for enrichment in COVID-19-positive ImmuneCODE repertoires, whereby public or cross-reactive TCRs were removed. Using the MIRA antigens, annotated TCRs were further analysed by specific ORF or by position within an ORF. Depth was the summed frequency of annotated unique rearrangements, while breadth was defined as annotated unique rearrangements over total unique productive rearrangements. Two-sided Wilcoxon rank-sum tests were used to compare TCR breadth between groups. Entries here come from immuneACCESS through TCRdb and include only in-frame sequences with V and J called. Some clones fail to appear in such tables; in the studies checked, an unresolved V gene covers under half of the shortfall, and the cause of the remainder is unknown. D and trimming were read from the DNA, whereas the V and J calls and clone size are those reported in that table. In all, the sample holds about 330,000 clones, and roughly 90% of those were seen once. The ten most abundant clones make up 4.5% to 5.5% of the sample.

Looking up the germline V gene (reference sequence) yields CDR1 SEHNR and CDR2 FQNEAQ. Including cysteine and phenylalanine, the CDR3 has 15 amino acids. The DNA shown is the 45-base CDR3, in frame from base 1. V is reduced by 3 bases and J by 5 bases, leaving a spacing of 14 bases between them. This sample's treatment or condition label indicates: around 19 received Ad26.COV2.S at low or high dose, single or two shots; a few received placebo; per-sample allocation not given. Repertoires of vaccine and placebo recipients were sequenced from samples collected on day 63 after the first injection. In Cohort 1b, some 25 adults aged 18-55 years were enrolled at a single site in Boston, USA, between 29 July and 7 August 2020. Ad26.COV2.S consisted of a replication-incompetent adenovirus type 26 vector by which a prefusion-stabilized SARS-CoV-2 spike protein from the original Wuhan strain was expressed.

The source of this sequence is a person between 18 and 60 years old who received the Ad26.COV2.S COVID-19 vaccine or a placebo. The specimen comprised peripheral blood, sampled in a trial of Ad26.COV2.S vaccine versus placebo. The sequence links TRBV7-9 to TRBJ1-5; the best D guess is TRBD1, with 6 bases matching. The CDR3 in this case is CASSFDGRGDQPQHF. The DNA is TGTGCCAGCAGCTTTGACGGCAGGGGAGATCAGCCCCAGCATTTT.